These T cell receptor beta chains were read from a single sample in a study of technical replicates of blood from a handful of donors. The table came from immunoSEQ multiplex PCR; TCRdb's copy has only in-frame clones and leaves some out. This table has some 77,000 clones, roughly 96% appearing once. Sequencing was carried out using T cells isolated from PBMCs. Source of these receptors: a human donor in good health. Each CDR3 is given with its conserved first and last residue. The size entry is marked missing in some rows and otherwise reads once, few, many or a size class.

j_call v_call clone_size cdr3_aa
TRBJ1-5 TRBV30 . CAWSKQGWAQPQHF
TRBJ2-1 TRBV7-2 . CASSFQGNEQFF
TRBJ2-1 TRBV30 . CAWSPGNWGTNEQFF
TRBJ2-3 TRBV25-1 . CASSTMGQGADTQYF
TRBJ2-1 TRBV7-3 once CASSSFGSRTYNEQFF
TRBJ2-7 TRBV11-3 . CASSYQAGGPYEQYF
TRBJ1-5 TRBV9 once CASSVGGQDNQPQHF
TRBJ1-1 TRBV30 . CARSGGELTEAFF
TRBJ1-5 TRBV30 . CAWSVDREVQPQHF
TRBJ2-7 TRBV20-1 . CSARDGYEQYF
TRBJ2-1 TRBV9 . CASSRGLVGNNEQFF
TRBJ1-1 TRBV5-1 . CASSSSLNTEAFF
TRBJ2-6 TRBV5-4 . CASSLGAGVGANVLTF
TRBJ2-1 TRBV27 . CASSLTTALSYNEQFF
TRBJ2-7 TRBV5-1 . CASSPMGGARYEQYF